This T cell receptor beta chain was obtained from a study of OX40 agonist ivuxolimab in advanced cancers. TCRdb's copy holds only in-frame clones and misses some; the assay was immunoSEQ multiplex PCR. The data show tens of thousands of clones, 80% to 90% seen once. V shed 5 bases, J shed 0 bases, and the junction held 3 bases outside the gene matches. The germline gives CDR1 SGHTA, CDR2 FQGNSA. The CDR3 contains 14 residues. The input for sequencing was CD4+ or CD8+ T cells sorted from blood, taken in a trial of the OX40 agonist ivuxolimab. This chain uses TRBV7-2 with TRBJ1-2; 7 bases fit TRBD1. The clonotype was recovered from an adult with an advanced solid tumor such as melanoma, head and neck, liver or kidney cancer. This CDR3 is CASSPGQTNYGYTF. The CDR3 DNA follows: TGTGCCAGCAGCCCGGGACAGACTAACTATGGCTACACCTTC.